This TCR beta chain was recovered during a study of OX40 agonist ivuxolimab in advanced cancers. Overall study: Dose-escalation patients' cancers were hepatocellular carcinoma, melanoma, renal cell or head and neck cancer.

Germline CDR1 and CDR2: MNHEY and SVGAGI. This CDR3 contains 14 residues. The V gene lost 0 bases and the J gene lost 6 bases, with 11 bases spanning the gap. This clone occurred a few times. Clones were sequenced by immunoSEQ multiplex PCR, and TCRdb holds only the in-frame ones, with some missing. The data hold some 50,000 clones, with 85% to 90% observed a single time. The genes are TRBV6-5 and TRBJ1-2; D not certain. The receptor's source is an adult with an advanced solid tumor such as melanoma, head and neck, liver or kidney cancer. Here the sequenced sample was CD4+ or CD8+ T cells sorted from blood, taken in a trial of the OX40 agonist ivuxolimab. The CDR3 protein is CASSYSMAAHGYTF. CDR3 nucleotides: TGTGCCAGCAGTTACTCGATGGCAGCCCATGGCTACACCTTC.